One TCR beta chain is described in this entry. As yet, its antigen is unknown. TCRdb's copy holds only in-frame clones and misses some; the assay was immunoSEQ multiplex PCR. The sample lists tens of thousands of clones; roughly 89% were seen once. CDR1 is MGHRA and CDR2 is YSYEKL in the germline V gene. The CDR3 contains 12 residues. The ends were cut back, 4 bases at V and 12 bases at J, with 15 bases in the middle. The data originate from a study of neoadjuvant nivolumab and ipilimumab in lung cancer. Findings and caveats of the study: Pathologic regression was not significantly tied to TCR clonality. Resected-tumor TCR richness correlated positively with pretherapy blood richness.

The clonotype was recovered from an adult with non-small cell lung cancer. Some clones in this sample may be carry-over from other donors' samples. The sequencing here drew on blood, taken before neoadjuvant nivolumab, alone or with ipilimumab. The rearrangement links TRBV4-1 to TRBJ1-1, with D unclear. The CDR3 DNA sequence: TGCGCCAGCAGCCCGGAAAAGGGCGGAACTTTCTTT. It translates to CASSPEKGGTFF.